The TCR beta chain described here comes from a study of blood T cell repertoires in COVID-19. Study summary: COVID-19 samples, acute and convalescent, were from the United States, Italy and Spain. The cDNA or gDNA used as material had been derived from T cells, B-cell-depleted T cells, or PBMCs.

Per the authors' pipeline: Researchers report that nucleated cell counts were estimated from reference gene primer amplification. The table came from immunoSEQ multiplex PCR; TCRdb's copy has only in-frame clones and leaves some out. V and J calls and clone size are given by that table; D and trimming were obtained from the DNA. The sample holds around 60,000 clones; roughly 90% are singletons and the top ten take approximately 1.3%. CDR3 length: 12 residues. Trimming left V 4 bases short and J 6 bases short, with 8 bases between. Germline values: CDR1 SGHDN, CDR2 FVKESK. Material: peripheral blood. The chain carries TRBV14 and TRBJ2-3, with D possibly matching TRBD2 (6 bases). The TCR comes from a woman aged 80 or over with acute or convalescent COVID-19. CDR3 residues: CASSLGRDTQYF. CDR3 DNA sequence: TGTGCCAGCAGCCTTGGGAGGGATACGCAGTATTTT.